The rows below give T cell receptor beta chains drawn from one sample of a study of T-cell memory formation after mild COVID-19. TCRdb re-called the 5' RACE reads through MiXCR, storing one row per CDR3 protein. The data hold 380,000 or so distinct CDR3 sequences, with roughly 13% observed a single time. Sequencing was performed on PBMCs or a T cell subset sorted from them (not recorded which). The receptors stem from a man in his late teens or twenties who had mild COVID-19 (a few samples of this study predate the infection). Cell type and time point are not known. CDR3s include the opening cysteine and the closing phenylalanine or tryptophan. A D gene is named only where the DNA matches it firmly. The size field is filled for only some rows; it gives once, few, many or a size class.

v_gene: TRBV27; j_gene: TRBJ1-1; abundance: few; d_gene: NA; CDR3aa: CASSLSERWVRVGTEAFF; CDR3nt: TGTGCCAGCAGTTTATCGGAGAGGTGGGTCAGGGTGGGCACTGAAGCTTTCTTT
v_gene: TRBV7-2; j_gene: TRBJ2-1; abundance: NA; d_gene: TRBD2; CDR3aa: CASSLTSGGAYEQFF; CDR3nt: TGTGCCAGCAGCTTAACTAGCGGGGGGGCCTATGAGCAGTTCTTC
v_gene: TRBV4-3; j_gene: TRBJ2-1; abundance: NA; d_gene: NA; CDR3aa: CASSQDIGPYNEQFF; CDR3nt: TGCGCCAGCAGCCAAGATATAGGTCCCTACAATGAGCAGTTCTTC
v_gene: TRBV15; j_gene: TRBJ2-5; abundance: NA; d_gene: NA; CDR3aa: CATSRDVQFHF; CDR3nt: TGTGCCACCAGCAGAGATGTGCAGTTCCACTTC
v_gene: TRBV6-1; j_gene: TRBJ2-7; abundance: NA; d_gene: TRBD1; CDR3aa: CASSAESGGDHEQYF; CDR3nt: TGTGCCAGCAGTGCGGAGTCAGGGGGCGACCACGAGCAGTACTTC
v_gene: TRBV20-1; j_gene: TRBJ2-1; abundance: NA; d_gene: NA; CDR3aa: CSARDGGGFSWNEQFF; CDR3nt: TGCAGTGCTAGAGATGGGGGGGGCTTCTCTTGGAATGAGCAGTTCTTC
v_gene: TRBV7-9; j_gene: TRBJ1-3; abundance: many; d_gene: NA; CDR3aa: CASSRHIPSGNTIYF; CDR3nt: TGTGCCAGCAGCCGTCACATCCCCTCTGGAAACACCATATATTTT
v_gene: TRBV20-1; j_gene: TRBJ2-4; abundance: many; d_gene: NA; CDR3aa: CSARDQGGVGGNIQYF; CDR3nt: TGCAGTGCTAGAGATCAGGGTGGTGTAGGGGGAAACATTCAGTACTTC
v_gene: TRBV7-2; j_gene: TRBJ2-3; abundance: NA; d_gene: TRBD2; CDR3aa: CASSTGLAGGHDTQYF; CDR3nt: TGTGCCAGCAGCACGGGACTAGCGGGCGGCCATGATACGCAGTATTTT
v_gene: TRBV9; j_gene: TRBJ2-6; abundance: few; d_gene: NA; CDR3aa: CASSEAGTPSGANVLTF; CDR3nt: TGTGCCAGCAGTGAGGCCGGGACACCGTCTGGGGCCAACGTCCTGACTTTC
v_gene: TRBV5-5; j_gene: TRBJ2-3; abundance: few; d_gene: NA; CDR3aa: CASSVRAGADTQYF; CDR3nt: TGTGCCAGCTCGGTTCGGGCCGGGGCAGATACGCAGTATTTT
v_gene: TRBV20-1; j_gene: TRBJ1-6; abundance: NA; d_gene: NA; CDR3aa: CSAESGNSPLHF; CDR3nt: TGCAGTGCTGAATCGGGTAATTCACCCCTCCACTTT
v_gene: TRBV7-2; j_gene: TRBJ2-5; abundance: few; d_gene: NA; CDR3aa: CASSSTVRSQETQYF; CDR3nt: TGTGCCAGCAGCTCGACGGTGAGGTCCCAAGAGACCCAGTACTTC
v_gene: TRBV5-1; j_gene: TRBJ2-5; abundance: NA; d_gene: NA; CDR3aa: CASSQDPSVQETQYF; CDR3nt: TGCGCCAGCAGCCAGGACCCTAGCGTACAAGAGACCCAGTACTTC
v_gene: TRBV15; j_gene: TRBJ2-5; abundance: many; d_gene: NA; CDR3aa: CATSREDAQETQYF; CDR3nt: TGTGCCACCAGCAGAGAGGATGCGCAAGAGACCCAGTACTTC
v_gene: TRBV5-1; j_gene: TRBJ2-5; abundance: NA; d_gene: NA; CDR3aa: CASSVAGSRETQYF; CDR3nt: TGCGCCAGCAGCGTGGCTGGAAGTCGCGAGACCCAGTACTTC
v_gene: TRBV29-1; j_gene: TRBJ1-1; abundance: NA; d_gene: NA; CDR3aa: CSVETTPGLRTEAFF; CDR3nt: TGCAGCGTTGAAACCACCCCGGGGTTAAGGACTGAAGCTTTCTTT
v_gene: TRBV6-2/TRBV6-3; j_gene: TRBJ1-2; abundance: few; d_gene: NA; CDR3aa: CASTPVGAVYGYTF; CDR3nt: TGTGCCAGCACGCCGGTAGGGGCCGTCTATGGCTACACCTTC
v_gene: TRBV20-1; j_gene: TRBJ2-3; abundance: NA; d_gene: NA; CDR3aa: CSARDLVGPGDTQYF; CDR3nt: TGCAGTGCTAGAGACCTCGTGGGACCGGGGGATACGCAGTATTTT
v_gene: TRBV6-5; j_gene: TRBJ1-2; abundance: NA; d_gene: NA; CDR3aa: CASSYGGHYGYTF; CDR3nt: TGTGCCAGCAGTTATGGGGGGCACTATGGCTACACCTTC
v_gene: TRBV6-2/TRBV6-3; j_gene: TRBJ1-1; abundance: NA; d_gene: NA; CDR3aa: CASSYPGAAEGTEAFF; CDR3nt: TGTGCCAGCAGTTATCCCGGGGCCGCGGAGGGCACTGAAGCTTTCTTT
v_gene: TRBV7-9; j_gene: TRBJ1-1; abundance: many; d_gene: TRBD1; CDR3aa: CASSMDRGLSEAFF; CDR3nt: TGTGCCAGCAGCATGGACAGGGGGCTCTCTGAAGCTTTCTTT